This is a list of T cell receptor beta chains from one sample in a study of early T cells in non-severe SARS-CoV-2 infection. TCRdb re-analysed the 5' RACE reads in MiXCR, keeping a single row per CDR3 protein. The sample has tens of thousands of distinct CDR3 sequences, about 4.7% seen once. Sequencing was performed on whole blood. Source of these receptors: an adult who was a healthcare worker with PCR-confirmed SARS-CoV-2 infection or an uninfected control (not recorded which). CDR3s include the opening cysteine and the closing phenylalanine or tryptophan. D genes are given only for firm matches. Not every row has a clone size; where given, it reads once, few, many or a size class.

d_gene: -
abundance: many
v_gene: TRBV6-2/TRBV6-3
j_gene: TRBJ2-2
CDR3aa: CASSYAIGASVELFF
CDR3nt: TGTGCCAGCAGTTACGCCATCGGGGCGTCGGTTGAGCTGTTTTTT

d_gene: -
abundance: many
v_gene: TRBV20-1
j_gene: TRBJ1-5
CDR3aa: CSASQSNQPQHF
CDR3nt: TGCAGTGCTAGCCAGAGCAATCAGCCCCAGCATTTT

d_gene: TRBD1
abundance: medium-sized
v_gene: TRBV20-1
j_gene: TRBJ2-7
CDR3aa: CSATGQGADYEQYF
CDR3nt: TGCAGTGCTACGGGACAGGGGGCCGACTACGAGCAGTACTTC

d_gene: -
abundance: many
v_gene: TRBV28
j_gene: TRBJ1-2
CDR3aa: CASSNLQALTVIGYTF
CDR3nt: TGTGCCAGCAGTAATTTACAGGCCCTCACTGTAATTGGCTACACCTTC

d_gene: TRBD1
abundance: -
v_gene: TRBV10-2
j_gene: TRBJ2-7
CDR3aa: CASSESSGQVYEQYF
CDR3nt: TGCGCCAGCAGTGAGTCGAGTGGACAGGTTTACGAGCAGTACTTC

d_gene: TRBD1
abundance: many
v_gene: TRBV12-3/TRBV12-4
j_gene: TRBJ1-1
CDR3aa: CASSSPYRGGGNTEAFF
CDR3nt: TGTGCCAGCAGTTCCCCCTACAGGGGCGGGGGGAACACTGAAGCTTTCTTT

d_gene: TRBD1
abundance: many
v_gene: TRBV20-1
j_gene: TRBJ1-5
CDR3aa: CSARVTGTGGNQPQHF
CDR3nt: TGCAGTGCTAGAGTCACCGGGACAGGGGGCAATCAGCCCCAGCATTTT

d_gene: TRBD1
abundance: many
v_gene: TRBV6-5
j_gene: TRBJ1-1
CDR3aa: CASSYDRVNTEAFF
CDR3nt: TGTGCCAGCAGTTACGACAGGGTGAACACTGAAGCTTTCTTT

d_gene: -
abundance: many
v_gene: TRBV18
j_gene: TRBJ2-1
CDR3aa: CASSPLLRGAGRDNEQFF
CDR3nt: TGTGCCAGCTCACCACTCCTTCGCGGTGCGGGGCGCGACAATGAGCAGTTCTTC

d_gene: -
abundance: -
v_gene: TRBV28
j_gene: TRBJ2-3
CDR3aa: CASSLRLQGTQYF
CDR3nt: TGTGCCAGCAGTTTACGCTTGCAAGGGACGCAGTATTTT

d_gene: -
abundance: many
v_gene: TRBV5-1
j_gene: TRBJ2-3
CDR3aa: CASSLEGDTQYF
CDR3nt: TGCGCCAGCAGCTTGGAGGGGGATACGCAGTATTTT

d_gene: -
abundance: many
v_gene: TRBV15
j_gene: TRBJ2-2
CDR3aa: CATSRSAITNTGELFF
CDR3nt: TGTGCCACCAGCAGGTCGGCGATCACGAACACCGGGGAGCTGTTTTTT

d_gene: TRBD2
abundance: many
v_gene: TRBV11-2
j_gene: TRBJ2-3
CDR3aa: CASSPTGTSGGNTQYF
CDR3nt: TGTGCCAGCAGCCCTACCGGGACTAGCGGGGGGAATACGCAGTATTTT

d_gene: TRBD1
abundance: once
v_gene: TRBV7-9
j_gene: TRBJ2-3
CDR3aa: CASSSTQGATDTQYF
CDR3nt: TGTGCCAGCAGCTCAACACAGGGGGCGACAGATACGCAGTATTTT

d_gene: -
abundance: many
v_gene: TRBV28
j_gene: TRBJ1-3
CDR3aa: CASRHGTVGNTIYF
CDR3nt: TGTGCCAGCAGGCACGGGACGGTTGGAAACACCATATATTTT

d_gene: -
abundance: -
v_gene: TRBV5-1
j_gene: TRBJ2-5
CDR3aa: CASSLGKGQETQYF
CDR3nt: TGCGCCAGCAGCTTGGGTAAGGGTCAAGAGACCCAGTACTTC

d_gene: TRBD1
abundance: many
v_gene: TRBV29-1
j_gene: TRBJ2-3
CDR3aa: CSVRDREDTQYF
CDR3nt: TGCAGCGTTCGGGACAGGGAGGATACGCAGTATTTT

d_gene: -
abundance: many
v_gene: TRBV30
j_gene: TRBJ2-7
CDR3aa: CAWRIRQTYEQYF
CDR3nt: TGTGCCTGGAGAATAAGGCAGACCTACGAGCAGTACTTC

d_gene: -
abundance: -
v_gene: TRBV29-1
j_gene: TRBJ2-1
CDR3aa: CSVVGGSYNEQFF
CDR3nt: TGCAGCGTTGTGGGGGGCTCCTACAATGAGCAGTTCTTC

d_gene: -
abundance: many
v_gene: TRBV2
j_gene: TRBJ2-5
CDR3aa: CASSEGDGEGWETQYF
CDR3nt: TGTGCCAGCAGTGAAGGAGACGGGGAAGGATGGGAGACCCAGTACTTC

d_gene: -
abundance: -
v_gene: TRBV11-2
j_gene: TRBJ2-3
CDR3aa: CASSLSQGWSDTQYF
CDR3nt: TGTGCCAGCAGCTTATCGCAGGGATGGTCAGATACGCAGTATTTT

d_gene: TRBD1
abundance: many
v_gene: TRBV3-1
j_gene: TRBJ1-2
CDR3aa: CASSQGTGNNYGYTF
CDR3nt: TGTGCCAGCAGCCAAGGGACAGGAAATAACTATGGCTACACCTTC

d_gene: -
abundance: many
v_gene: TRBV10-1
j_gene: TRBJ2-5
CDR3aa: CASSQGLQETQYF
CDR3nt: TGCGCCAGCAGTCAGGGACTTCAAGAGACCCAGTACTTC

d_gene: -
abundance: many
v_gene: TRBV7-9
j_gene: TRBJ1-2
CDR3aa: CASSPTDPYGYTF
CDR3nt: TGTGCCAGCAGCCCGACAGACCCCTATGGCTACACCTTC

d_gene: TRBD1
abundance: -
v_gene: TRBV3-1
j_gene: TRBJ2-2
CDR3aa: CASSQGRGRTGELFF
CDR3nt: TGTGCCAGCAGCCAGGGCAGGGGGAGAACCGGGGAGCTGTTTTTT

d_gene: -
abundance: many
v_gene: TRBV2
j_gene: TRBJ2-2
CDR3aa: CASTPTGELFF
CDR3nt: TGTGCCAGCACCCCCACCGGGGAGCTGTTTTTT

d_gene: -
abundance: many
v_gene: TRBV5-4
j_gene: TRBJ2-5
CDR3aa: CASSSPKQETQYF
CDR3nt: TGTGCCAGCAGCTCCCCTAAGCAAGAGACCCAGTACTTC

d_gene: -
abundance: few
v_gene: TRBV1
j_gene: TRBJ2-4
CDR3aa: CTSSQDPDPGGSIPWIQYF
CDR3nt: TGCACCAGCAGCCAGGACCCTGACCCCGGGGGGTCCATCCCATGGATTCAGTACTTC

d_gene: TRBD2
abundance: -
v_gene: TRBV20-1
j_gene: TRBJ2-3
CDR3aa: CSASLGGGTDTQYF
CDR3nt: TGCAGTGCTAGCTTAGGCGGGGGTACTGATACGCAGTATTTT

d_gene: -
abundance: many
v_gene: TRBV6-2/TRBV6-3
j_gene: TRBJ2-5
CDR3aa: CASSRWGGSEETQYF
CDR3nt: TGTGCCAGCAGTCGATGGGGAGGTAGCGAAGAGACCCAGTACTTC